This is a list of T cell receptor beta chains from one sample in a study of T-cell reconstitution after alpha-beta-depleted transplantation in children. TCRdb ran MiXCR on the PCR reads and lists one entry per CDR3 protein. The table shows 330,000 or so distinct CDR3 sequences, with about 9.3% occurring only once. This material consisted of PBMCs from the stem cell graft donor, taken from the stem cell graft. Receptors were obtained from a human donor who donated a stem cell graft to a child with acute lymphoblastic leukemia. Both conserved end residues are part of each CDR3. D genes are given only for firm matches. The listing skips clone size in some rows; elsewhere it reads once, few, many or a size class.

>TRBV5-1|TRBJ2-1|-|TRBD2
TGCGCCAGCCAGACAGTAGCGGGGAACAATGAGCAGTTCTTC
CASQTVAGNNEQFF
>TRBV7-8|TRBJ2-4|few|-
TGTGCCAGCAGCTTAGGGACCGACATTCAGTACTTC
CASSLGTDIQYF
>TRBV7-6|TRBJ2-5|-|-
TGTGCCAGCAGCCCGCCGGGCGGAGACCAAGAGACCCAGTACTTC
CASSPPGGDQETQYF
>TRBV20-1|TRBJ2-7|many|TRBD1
TGCAGTGCTAGATATCCGACAGGGATTACCTACGAGCAGTACTTC
CSARYPTGITYEQYF
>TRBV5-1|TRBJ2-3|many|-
TGCGCCAGCAGCGTGACTAGACCCACAGATACGCAGTATTTT
CASSVTRPTDTQYF
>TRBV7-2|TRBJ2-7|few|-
TGTGCCAGCAGCTCATTTGCTAGCGCCGTCGCCGAGCAGTACTTC
CASSSFASAVAEQYF
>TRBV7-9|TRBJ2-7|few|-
TGTGCCAGCAGCTCTTCCAGGGAGACGTACGAGCAGTACTTC
CASSSSRETYEQYF
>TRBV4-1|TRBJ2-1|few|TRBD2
TGCGCCAGCAGCCAGGGGCTAGCGGGAGGAAGAGACAATGAGCAGTTCTTC
CASSQGLAGGRDNEQFF
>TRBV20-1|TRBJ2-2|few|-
TGCAGTGCTAGAGATATATCAGGGGCTTCGAACACCGGGGAGCTGTTTTTT
CSARDISGASNTGELFF
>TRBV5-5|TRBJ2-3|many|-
TGTGCCAGCAGCCGGGGGGACAGATCCACAGATACGCAGTATTTT
CASSRGDRSTDTQYF